This entry lists 6 T cell receptor beta chains sequenced from one sample in a study of somatic mutations in cytotoxic T cells in rheumatoid arthritis. Clones were read by immunoSEQ multiplex PCR, and TCRdb kept only the in-frame ones, dropping some. The repertoire consists of 9,500 or so clones, with around four fifths occurring once and the leading ten covering 7.6%. Sequences were obtained from CD8+ T cells sorted from blood. All receptors come from an adult with rheumatoid arthritis.

This chain uses TRBV6-4 with TRBJ2-1, with 11 bases identical to TRBD2. With 4 bases clipped from V and 5 bases from J, the junction kept 1 base outside the gene matches. The CDR3 consists of 14 residues. Germline CDR1 MRHNA, CDR2 SNTAGT. The CDR3 loop reads CASSGLAGNNEQFF. The CDR3 nucleotides read TGTGCCAGCAGTGGACTAGCGGGGAACAATGAGCAGTTCTTC.

V usage is TRBV10-1 and J usage is TRBJ2-1, with 11 bases that match TRBD2. This CDR3 has 17 amino acids. Trimming took 3 bases from V and 5 from J; bases not matched to a gene: 9. Germline-derived CDR1 and CDR2 are WNHNN and SYGVQD (reference sequence). Written as DNA, the CDR3 is TGCGCCAGCAGTGACCCTACTAGCGGGAGTGGGCACAATGAGCAGTTCTTC. This translates into CASSDPTSGSGHNEQFF.

This clone was counted a single time. The chain recombines TRBV4-1 with TRBJ1-1; D uncertain. The germline V gene has CDR1 MGHRA and CDR2 YSYEKL. V gave up 3 bases and J gave up 11 bases, with 13 bases separating them. CDR3 size: 12 residues. Here the CDR3 reads CASSQGLSGAFF. The CDR3 region has the DNA TGCGCCAGCAGCCAGGGTTTGAGTGGGGCTTTCTTT.

This chain joins TRBV4-1 and TRBJ2-7; the match to TRBD1 covers 9 bases. Germline loops: CDR1 MGHRA, CDR2 YSYEKL. J gave up 6 bases and V 5 bases, and 8 bases lay outside the gene matches. CDR3 length equals 14 residues. The CDR3 spells CASSTGQGRSEQYF. The CDR3 bases are TGCGCCAGCAGCACCGGACAGGGGCGTAGCGAGCAGTACTTC.

The chain has TRBV5-5 and TRBJ1-2; TRBD1 matches 9 bases. J gave up 1 base and V 4 bases, and 8 bases lay outside the gene matches. The CDR3 consists of 16 residues. The V gene's germline CDR1 is SGHKS and CDR2 YYEKEE (reference sequence). CDR3 nucleotide sequence: TGTGCCAGCAGCGAAGCGGGACAGGGCATTAACTATGGCTACACCTTC. Translating gives CASSEAGQGINYGYTF.

This chain connects TRBV4-1 to TRBJ2-2, with 9 bases aligning to TRBD2. Germline V gene lookup returns CDR1 MGHRA and CDR2 YSYEKL. Trimming cost V 4 bases and J 2 bases; bases outside gene matches: 2. This CDR3 comprises 15 residues. In DNA, the CDR3 is TGCGCCAGCAGCCCCCTAGCGGGAAACACCGGGGAGCTGTTTTTT. Translated: CASSPLAGNTGELFF.